A single sample is the source of the 31 T cell receptor beta chains below, sequenced in a study of blood T cell repertoires in COVID-19. The method was immunoSEQ multiplex PCR; TCRdb's version includes in-frame clones alone and lacks a portion of them. The table shows about 240,000 clones, with roughly 80% occurring only once. Material: peripheral blood. These TCRs come from a woman older than 75 with acute or convalescent COVID-19.

V gene TRBV18 combines with J gene TRBJ2-3, with 8 positions matching TRBD1. With V trimmed by 8 bases and J by 5 bases, 15 bases remained unmatched. The CDR3 length is 16 residues. Per germline, CDR1 KGHSH and CDR2 LQKENI. For the CDR3, the DNA is TGTGCCAGCCTAGAATCAGGGGGCGTGATTAAAGATACGCAGTATTTT. Its translation: CASLESGGVIKDTQYF.

The V gene is TRBV2, the J gene TRBJ2-7, with D possibly TRBD1 on 5 matching bases. Trimming stripped 1 base from V and 9 bases from J, with 10 bases between. The germline V gene encodes CDR1 SNHLY and CDR2 FYNNEI. The CDR3 runs 12 residues. CDR3: CASSEVQGRQYF. The CDR3 nucleotides are TGTGCCAGCAGTGAAGTGCAGGGCAGGCAGTACTTC.

This rearrangement joins TRBV2 to TRBJ1-2; D remains ambiguous. This CDR3 has 15 amino acids. Deletions cut 2 bases from V and 8 bases from J, with 18 bases between. CDR1 is SNHLY and CDR2 is FYNNEI in the germline V gene. The DNA for the CDR3 is TGTGCCAGCAGTGAAAGAATCAGGCCGATCGTGGGCTACACCTTC. Residues: CASSERIRPIVGYTF.

This chain's CDR3 is CASSRASTGELFF. CDR3 nucleotides: TGTGCCAGCAGCCGGGCCAGCACCGGGGAGCTGTTTTTT. The chain uses TRBV3-1 (or the pseudogene TRBV3-2) and TRBJ2-2; D is unresolved. Germline CDR1 LGHDT, CDR2 YNNKEL (reference sequence). V lost 4 bases and J lost 4, with 7 bases in between. The length of the CDR3 is 13 residues.

The J gene is TRBJ1-6, the V gene TRBV19, with 8 bases that match TRBD1. Looked up from germline, CDR1 is LNHDA and CDR2 is SQIVND (reference sequence). V lost 5 bases, J lost 10 bases, and 10 bases stayed unmatched. CDR3 length: 15 amino acids. The CDR3: CASSDRQGTGSPLHF. The DNA of the CDR3 is TGTGCCAGTAGTGATCGACAGGGGACGGGATCACCCCTCCACTTT.

There are a few counts of this clone. The chain carries TRBV5-4 and TRBJ2-3; TRBD2 aligns across 8 bases. The germline gives CDR1 SGHNT, CDR2 YYREEE (reference sequence). Germline trimming cut 0 bases from V and 7 bases from J; bases unmatched to any gene: 4. The CDR3 loop spans 14 amino acids. In nucleotides, the CDR3 is TGTGCCAGCAGCTTGGGTAGCGGGACGAATACGCAGTATTTT. Translation: CASSLGSGTNTQYF. Based on the CDR3 plus reference TRBV5-4 and TRBJ2-3, the full variable domain is ETGVTQSPTHLIKTRGQQVTLRCSSQSGHNTVSWYQQALGQGPQFIFQYYREEENGRGNFPPRFSGLQFPNYSSELNVNALELDDSALYLCASSLGSGTNTQYFGPGTRLTVL.

This clone was detected only a few times. The chain uses TRBV5-6 and TRBJ1-4, with 7 bases lining up with TRBD1. CDR1 and CDR2 from the germline V gene are SGHDT and YYEEEE. The CDR3 has 15 residues. V trimming: 4 bases; J trimming: 5 bases; junction bases outside the gene matches: 8. The CDR3 bases are TGTGCCAGCAGCCTTCTGGAACAGGGGAATGAAAAACTGTTTTTT. Protein sequence: CASSLLEQGNEKLFF.

The V gene is TRBV5-4, the J gene TRBJ1-1, with 8 bases fitting TRBD1. CDR3 length: 15 residues. With 1 base clipped from V and 3 bases from J, the junction kept 5 bases outside the gene matches. Germline CDR1 is SGHNT and CDR2 is YYREEE (reference sequence). CDR3 nucleotides: TGTGCCAGCAGCTTGCGACAGACAGGGGACACTGAAGCTTTCTTT. Amino acids: CASSLRQTGDTEAFF.

This clone was found a few times. The junction shows a germline mismatch at one end, possibly a read error. The gene calls are TRBV7-7 and TRBJ2-1; 8 nucleotides align to TRBD1. The CDR3 runs 14 residues. The germline V gene has CDR1 SSHAT and CDR2 FNYEAQ (reference sequence). The CDR3, as DNA: TGTGCTAGCAGCTCCGACAGGGGACTCAATGAGCAGTTCTTC. Amino acid sequence: CASSSDRGLNEQFF.

This clone has a count of ten or more. The chain employs TRBV6-5 and TRBJ2-1; D not certain. Germline-derived CDR1 and CDR2 are MNHEY and SVGAGI. V lost 0 bases to trimming and J lost 5 bases, with 8 bases between them. The CDR3 is 14 residues long. CDR3 nucleotides: TGTGCCAGCAGTTACTCTAGTCCCAACAATGAGCAGTTCTTC. Amino acid sequence: CASSYSSPNNEQFF.

This chain connects TRBV2 to TRBJ2-2, with D possibly TRBD2 on 6 matching bases. Germline V gene data show CDR1 as SNHLY and CDR2 as FYNNEI. The CDR3 length is 15 residues. V was shortened by 5 bases and J by 2 bases, with 12 bases between the two germline ends. The CDR3 DNA follows: TGTGCCAGCAGTCTAGCCGGGGGAAACACCGGGGAGCTGTTTTTT. Translating it yields CASSLAGGNTGELFF.

The V gene is TRBV7-3, the J gene TRBJ1-3; D unclear. The germline V gene has CDR1 SGHTA and CDR2 FQGTGA. V lost 1 base, J lost 0 bases, and 7 bases lay in between. This CDR3 contains 15 residues. The CDR3 here is CASSLNGGSGNTIYF. DNA of the CDR3: TGTGCCAGCAGCTTAAATGGCGGCTCTGGAAACACCATATATTTT.

This chain joins TRBV6-5 and TRBJ2-5, with 7 positions matching TRBD2. The CDR3 runs 13 residues. The V and J ends lost 7 bases and 2 bases, in that order; junction bases with no gene match: 4. Germline V CDR1 and CDR2: MNHEY, SVGAGI. The DNA of the CDR3 is TGTGCCAGCAAGCGGGGCGCTCAAGAGACCCAGTACTTC. Translated: CASKRGAQETQYF.

The rearrangement joins TRBV5-4 to TRBJ2-6, with D possibly TRBD2 on 7 matching bases. Trimming stripped 6 bases from V and 0 bases from J, with 19 bases between. Germline V gene sequence: CDR1 SGHNT, CDR2 YYREEE (reference sequence). The CDR3 totals 18 residues. The CDR3 DNA reads TGTGCCAGCACTGGGGGGGGGCAGCCCCTCTCTGGGGCCAACGTCCTGACTTTC. As protein: CASTGGGQPLSGANVLTF.

This rearrangement joins TRBV4-1 to TRBJ1-5; TRBD1 agrees at 12 bases. The CDR3 is 17 residues long. Germline V lookup: CDR1 MGHRA, CDR2 YSYEKL. The junction had 4 bases not matched to a gene; V was cut back by 0 bases and J by 4 bases. The CDR3 loop is CASSQEGQGAPNQPQHF. DNA for the CDR3: TGCGCCAGCAGCCAAGAGGGACAGGGGGCACCAAATCAGCCCCAGCATTTT.

J is TRBJ2-6 and V is TRBV6-5; D remains ambiguous. The CDR3 loop spans 15 amino acids. Trimming removed 5 bases at V and 0 bases at J, with 8 bases between. The germline V gene encodes CDR1 MNHEY and CDR2 SVGAGI. The CDR3 sequence is CASSPFYSGANVLTF. CDR3 nucleotides: TGTGCCAGCAGTCCCTTTTACTCTGGGGCCAACGTCCTGACTTTC.

The chain is built from TRBV19 and TRBJ1-5, with no clear D. Trimming shortened V by 3 bases and J by 4 bases, and 13 bases separated the two germline ends. CDR3 length equals 15 residues. CDR1 LNHDA and CDR2 SQIVND come from the germline V gene (reference sequence). The CDR3 loop reads CASSIPGFPNQPQHF. The CDR3 region has the DNA TGTGCCAGTAGTATCCCCGGGTTCCCAAATCAGCCCCAGCATTTT.

This chain connects TRBV11-2 to TRBJ1-6, with a tentative D call TRBD1 (6 bases). CDR3 length: 16 residues. V was cut by 2 bases and J by 7 bases, with 15 bases left in between. Germline lookup yields CDR1 SGHAT and CDR2 FQNNGV. The chain's CDR3 is CASSLRGGQGNSPLHF. In nucleotides, the CDR3 is TGTGCCAGCAGCTTACGTGGTGGGCAGGGGAATTCACCCCTCCACTTT.

The V call is TRBV19, the J call TRBJ2-2; TRBD1 matches at 7 bases. Germline V gives CDR1 LNHDA, CDR2 SQIVND (reference sequence). With V trimmed by 4 bases and J by 0 bases, 2 bases remained unmatched. The CDR3 consists of 15 residues. The CDR3 sequence: CASSSTGANTGELFF. Written as DNA, the CDR3 is TGTGCCAGTAGTAGTACAGGGGCGAACACCGGGGAGCTGTTTTTT.

This chain uses TRBV11-2 with TRBJ2-7; 7 nucleotides line up with TRBD1. Germline CDR1 SGHAT, CDR2 FQNNGV. The CDR3 is 16 amino acids. Trimming took 1 base from V and 4 from J; bases not matched to a gene: 10. DNA for the CDR3: TGTGCCAGCAGCTTAGGAGGCCCGGGACAGACATACGAGCAGTACTTC. It translates to CASSLGGPGQTYEQYF.

This clone came up once. The rearrangement uses TRBV5-4 and TRBJ1-6; D perhaps matches TRBD1 (6 bases). Trimming cost V 4 bases and J 0 bases, with 8 bases left between them. The CDR3 is 15 amino acids. In germline, CDR1 is SGHNT, CDR2 YYREEE (reference sequence). CDR3 sequence (DNA): TGTGCCAGCAGCCCAGGGGCCTCCTATAATTCACCCCTCCACTTT. This sequence encodes CASSPGASYNSPLHF.

The V call is TRBV20-1, the J call TRBJ2-7; the D is unclear. The CDR3 runs 12 residues. V gave up 3 bases and J gave up 6 bases, with 12 bases separating them. CDR1 DFQATT and CDR2 SNEGSKA come from the germline V gene (reference sequence). The CDR3 is CSASSSSGEQYF. DNA of the CDR3: TGCAGTGCTAGTTCCAGTTCTGGCGAGCAGTACTTC.

The chain has TRBV27 and TRBJ2-2; 14 nucleotides match TRBD2. Per the germline V gene, CDR1 is MNHEY and CDR2 is SMNVEV (reference sequence). The trim removed 4 bases at V and 4 bases at J, leaving 11 bases unmatched. This CDR3 has 19 residues. CDR3 sequence (DNA): TGTGCCAGCAGTTACCAGACTAGCGGGGGGGCCCTGGGCACCGGGGAGCTGTTTTTT. It is translated as CASSYQTSGGALGTGELFF.

This rearrangement joins TRBV10-3 to TRBJ1-1, with no clear D. The germline CDR1 and CDR2 sequences are ENHRY and SYGVKD. Trimming pared 7 bases from V and 1 base from J, leaving 10 bases between. CDR3 length equals 13 residues. In nucleotides, the CDR3 is TGTGCCATCACCAGTGGGCAGAACACTGAAGCTTTCTTT. Protein sequence: CAITSGQNTEAFF.

The chain recombines TRBV28 with TRBJ1-1, with TRBD1 matching over 10 bases. V was clipped by 6 bases and J by 5 bases; unmatched bases: 6. Germline V gene lookup returns CDR1 MDHEN and CDR2 SYDVKM. The CDR3 runs to 14 residues. The CDR3: CASSRTGGWTEAFF. Written as DNA, the CDR3 is TGTGCCAGCAGCAGGACAGGGGGTTGGACTGAAGCTTTCTTT.

The rearrangement joins TRBV2 to TRBJ2-7, with a tentative D call TRBD1 (8 bases). The V gene's germline CDR1 is SNHLY and CDR2 FYNNEI. The CDR3 has 12 amino acids. Deletions cut 5 bases from V and 6 bases from J, with 11 bases between. CDR3 loop: CASSTGGGEQYF. The CDR3 DNA reads as TGTGCCAGCAGTACAGGGGGGGGCGAGCAGTACTTC. Combining the CDR3 with reference TRBV2 and TRBJ2-7 gives the whole variable domain EPEVTQTPSHQVTQMGQEVILRCVPISNHLYFYWYRQILGQKVEFLVSFYNNEISEKSEIFDDQFSVERPDGSNFTLKIRSTKLEDSAMYFCASSTGGGEQYFGPGTRLTVT.

On this clone itself: The same CDR3 arises from other DNA sequences in this sample as well. This rearrangement joins TRBV18 to TRBJ2-7; tentative D call: TRBD1 (5 bases). V was cut by 6 bases and J by 1 base, with 13 bases left in between. The CDR3 contains 14 residues. Germline assignment: CDR1 KGHSH and CDR2 LQKENI. The CDR3 is CASSPRQSSYEQYF. DNA for the CDR3: TGTGCCAGCTCGCCTCGACAGAGTTCCTACGAGCAGTACTTC. The full variable domain, its missing parts supplied by reference TRBV18 and TRBJ2-7, is NAGVMQNPRHLVRRRGQEARLRCSPMKGHSHVYWYRQLPEEGLKFMVYLQKENIIDESGMPKERFSAEFPKEGPSILRIQQVVRGDSAAYFCASSPRQSSYEQYFGPGTRLTVT.

This sequence joins TRBV4-2 and TRBJ1-3; 7 bases align to TRBD1. V was pared by 3 bases and J by 7 bases, with 6 bases of the junction left unmatched. CDR1 is LGHNA and CDR2 is YNFKEQ in the germline V gene. This CDR3 is built from 14 residues. CDR3 loop: CASSHGQEGNTIYF. The CDR3 DNA is TGTGCCAGCAGCCACGGACAGGAGGGGAACACCATATATTTT.

The rearrangement links TRBV19 to TRBJ2-7; TRBD2 might be the D (6 bases). CDR1 and CDR2 from the germline V gene are LNHDA and SQIVND (reference sequence). The CDR3 is 14 amino acids. V lost 1 base, J lost 3 bases, and 10 bases lay in between. The chain's CDR3 is CASSIAPGDYEQYF. As DNA, the CDR3 is TGTGCCAGTAGTATAGCCCCGGGGGACTACGAGCAGTACTTC.

The V call is TRBV19, the J call TRBJ1-5, with TRBD1 matching over 9 bases. Per the germline V gene, CDR1 is LNHDA and CDR2 is SQIVND (reference sequence). The CDR3 runs 15 residues. V lost 7 bases and J lost 4; bases outside the gene matches: 8. The CDR3: CASTPGDRVNQPQHF. The CDR3 nucleotides read TGTGCCAGTACCCCCGGGGACAGGGTAAATCAGCCCCAGCATTTT.

The chain has TRBV3-1 (or the pseudogene TRBV3-2) and TRBJ1-3; 8 bases are a match to TRBD1. This CDR3 spans 14 amino acids. Trimming at V came to 1 base and at J to 7 bases, leaving 3 bases not matched to a gene. Looked up from germline, CDR1 is LGHDT and CDR2 is YNNKEL (reference sequence). The CDR3: CASSQGTGTNTIYF. The CDR3 nucleotides are TGTGCCAGCAGCCAAGGGACAGGGACGAACACCATATATTTT.